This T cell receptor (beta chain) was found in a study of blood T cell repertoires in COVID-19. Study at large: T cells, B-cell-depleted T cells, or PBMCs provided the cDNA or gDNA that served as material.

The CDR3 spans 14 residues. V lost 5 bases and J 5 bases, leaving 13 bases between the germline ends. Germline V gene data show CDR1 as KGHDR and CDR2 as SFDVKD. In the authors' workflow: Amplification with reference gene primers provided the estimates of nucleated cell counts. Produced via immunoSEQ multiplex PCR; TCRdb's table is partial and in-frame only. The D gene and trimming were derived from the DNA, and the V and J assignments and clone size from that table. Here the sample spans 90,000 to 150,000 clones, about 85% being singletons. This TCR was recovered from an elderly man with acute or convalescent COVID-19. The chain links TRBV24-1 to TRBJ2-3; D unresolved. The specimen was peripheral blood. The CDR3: CATSVGRTVDTQYF. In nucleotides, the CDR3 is TGTGCCACCAGTGTTGGTCGAACGGTAGATACGCAGTATTTT.